One TCR beta chain is described in this entry. V was pared by 4 bases and J by 1 base, with 10 bases between. Germline loops: CDR1 MDHEN, CDR2 SYDVKM. The CDR3 length is 14 residues. This sample is part of a study of T cell responses to AZD1222 COVID-19 vaccine. Profiled with immunoSEQ multiplex PCR; TCRdb holds only in-frame clones, not every one. The sample includes 150,000 or so clones, 92% of them seen just once. The chain employs TRBV28 and TRBJ1-1; a possible D gene is TRBD1 (6 bases). This specimen was peripheral blood, taken 28 days after the second AZD1222 dose. This receptor was taken from an adult who received the AZD1222 COVID-19 vaccine. CDR3 sequence reads: CASSSAGANTEAFF. CDR3 nucleotides: TGTGCCAGCAGTTCCGCGGGGGCGAACACTGAAGCTTTCTTT.